This paragraph reports one T cell receptor beta chain. The antigen remains undetermined. This sample is drawn from a study of cytomegalovirus exposure and HLA in healthy donors. The study's findings and limits: When analyzed later, a missense DCLRE1C variant was found to be linked to TCR beta V- and J-gene trimming. Indistinguishable V segments, including TRBV6-2 and TRBV6-3, were excluded. Later findings reportedly placed an Asian-associated ancestry cluster below the roughly 700-donor mean for N-insertions. 164 TCR beta chains were listed as cytomegalovirus-associated.

This PCR relied on a set of 60 Vbeta primers and 13 Jbeta primers. Method: immunoSEQ multiplex PCR; TCRdb's copy keeps in-frame clones and lacks some. The sample lists some 170,000 clones, 70% to 85% occurring once. This CDR3 has 15 residues. The germline V gene has CDR1 MDHEN and CDR2 SYDVKM. Trimming shortened V by 2 bases and J by 1 base, and 11 bases separated the two germline ends. J is TRBJ1-1 and V is TRBV28; D not certain. This clonotype originated in a man in his forties in good health and CMV-seronegative. Input material: PBMCs. The CDR3 is CASSLIREGNTEAFF. DNA of the CDR3: TGTGCCAGCAGTTTAATCCGGGAAGGGAACACTGAAGCTTTCTTT.